These 31 T cell receptor beta chains were all obtained from the same sample, sequenced in a study of response to subunit inactivated influenza vaccine. TCRdb recomputed calls from the RT-PCR reads with MiXCR, one row per CDR3 protein. Among approximately 160,000 distinct CDR3 sequences listed, around 11% were seen once. Sample: CD8+ T cells sorted from PBMCs, taken around 25 months after vaccination. The source is a man aged 45-69 years who received an inactivated influenza vaccine.

This chain links TRBV28 with TRBJ2-1; 7 bases are shared with TRBD2. The length of the CDR3 is 13 residues. The germline gives CDR1 MDHEN, CDR2 SYDVKM. Germline trimming cut 3 bases from V and 6 bases from J; bases unmatched to any gene: 2. CDR3 nucleotides: TGTGCCAGCAGTTTGGGACTAACCAATGAGCAGTTCTTC. Protein: CASSLGLTNEQFF.

This clonotype occurred a few times. The chain has TRBV7-9 and TRBJ1-5; D is uncertain. CDR1 is SEHNR, CDR2 FQNEAQ, per germline (reference sequence). The CDR3 covers 12 residues. V was trimmed by 2 bases and J by 4 bases, leaving 3 bases between them. The CDR3 DNA sequence: TGTGCCAGCAGCTTACAAAATCAGCCCCAGCATTTT. Encoded protein: CASSLQNQPQHF.

The chain combines TRBV4-3 with TRBJ2-1; a possible D gene is TRBD2 (6 bases). Looked up from germline, CDR1 is LGHNA and CDR2 is YSLEER. The CDR3 spans 18 residues. With 0 bases removed from V and 6 bases from J, the gap between germline ends came to 21 bases. The CDR3 nucleotides read TGCGCCAGCAGCCAAGATAAACGTCCCTACCGGGGGATCAATGAGCAGTTCTTC. Protein: CASSQDKRPYRGINEQFF.

This clonotype was counted only a few times. The chain links TRBV20-1 to TRBJ1-3; D gene uncertain. The CDR3 runs to 15 residues. Trimming removed 0 bases at V and 1 base at J, with 10 bases between. Germline V gene lookup returns CDR1 DFQATT and CDR2 SNEGSKA (reference sequence). As DNA, the CDR3 is TGCAGTGCTAGAGACCCGAGGTTTTCTGGAAACACCATATATTTT. It translates to CSARDPRFSGNTIYF.

This clonotype was found a few times. V and J are TRBV28 and TRBJ2-5, with TRBD1 identical over 9 bases. The CDR3 is made up of 17 amino acids. The germline V gene encodes CDR1 MDHEN and CDR2 SYDVKM. V lost 3 bases and J lost 4; bases outside the gene matches: 12. In DNA form, the CDR3 reads TGTGCCAGCAGTTTCTCTAGCGGACAGGGGTTCCGAGAGACCCAGTACTTC. This sequence encodes CASSFSSGQGFRETQYF.

The chain uses TRBV11-2 and TRBJ2-1; TRBD2 matches at 7 bases. The V segment lost 3 bases and the J segment 6 bases; nucleotides outside the gene matches: 20. Germline V gives CDR1 SGHAT, CDR2 FQNNGV. The CDR3 spans 19 residues. This CDR3 reads CASSFNRVVVGGSINEQFF. CDR3 DNA: TGTGCCAGCAGCTTCAACCGAGTAGTAGTTGGCGGGAGTATCAATGAGCAGTTCTTC.

This clonotype was counted between two and nine times. This chain connects TRBV11-2 to TRBJ1-2, with TRBD1 identical over 9 bases. After removal of 4 bases from V and 8 bases from J, the junction contained 5 bases not matched to a gene. CDR3 size: 13 residues. Germline CDR1 is SGHAT and CDR2 is FQNNGV. The CDR3 nucleotides read TGTGCCAGCAGCTATACAGGGGGCAACGGCTACACCTTC. This gives the protein CASSYTGGNGYTF. Full variable domain (rest looked up from reference TRBV11-2 and TRBJ1-2): EAGVAQSPRYKIIEKRQSVAFWCNPISGHATLYWYQQILGQGPKLLIQFQNNGVVDDSQLPKDRFSAERLKGVDSTLKIQPAKLEDSAVYLCASSYTGGNGYTFGSGTRLTVV.

This clonotype came up many times. The chain is built from TRBV20-1 and TRBJ2-4; TRBD1 agrees at 11 bases. V was clipped by 4 bases and J by 7 bases; unmatched bases: 6. The CDR3 runs 14 residues. Germline V gene sequence: CDR1 DFQATT, CDR2 SNEGSKA (reference sequence). The CDR3 DNA sequence: TGCAGTGCTACACCCGGGACAGGGGGGAACATTCAGTACTTC. Translating gives CSATPGTGGNIQYF.

The V call is TRBV12-3 or TRBV12-4, the J call TRBJ1-1; 7 bases map to TRBD1. This CDR3 contains 18 residues. Trimming cost V 3 bases and J 0 bases; bases outside gene matches: 13. The chain's CDR3 is CASSFFGTDYTMNTEAFF. CDR3 in DNA: TGTGCCAGCAGTTTTTTTGGGACAGACTACACCATGAACACTGAAGCTTTCTTT.

There are a few counts of this clonotype. The chain employs TRBV5-1 and TRBJ1-3, with 9 bases lining up with TRBD1. Looked up from germline, CDR1 is SGHRS and CDR2 is YFSETQ. There are 18 residues in the CDR3. With 0 bases clipped from V and 2 bases from J, the junction kept 9 bases outside the gene matches. DNA of the CDR3: TGCGCCAGCAGCTTGGCCATGGGACAGGGCATTCCTGGAAACACCATATATTTT. Amino acid sequence: CASSLAMGQGIPGNTIYF. Supplemented by reference TRBV5-1 and TRBJ1-3, the full variable domain reads KAGVTQTPRYLIKTRGQQVTLSCSPISGHRSVSWYQQTPGQGLQFLFEYFSETQRNKGNFPGRFSGRQFSNSRSEMNVSTLELGDSALYLCASSLAMGQGIPGNTIYFGEGSWLTVV.

This clonotype was observed a handful of times. The chain combines TRBV20-1 with TRBJ1-1; D uncertain. The germline V gene encodes CDR1 DFQATT and CDR2 SNEGSKA (reference sequence). The CDR3 contains 15 residues. Deletions cut 3 bases from V and 7 bases from J, with 21 bases between. The CDR3 DNA is TGCAGTGCTAGGGTCCCCCAACTCTTTTCGCTTGAAGCTTTCTTT. This encodes CSARVPQLFSLEAFF.

Many counts were recorded for this clonotype. The V gene is TRBV27, the J gene TRBJ1-1, with 12 nucleotides matching TRBD1. The CDR3 loop spans 15 amino acids. The V gene end was trimmed by 8 bases and the J gene end by 4 bases; junction bases not matched to a gene: 8. Germline V gene sequence: CDR1 MNHEY, CDR2 SMNVEV (reference sequence). The CDR3 sequence is CASWRDRGRITEAFF. The CDR3 region has the DNA TGTGCCAGCTGGCGGGACAGGGGGCGCATCACTGAAGCTTTCTTT.

This chain links TRBV5-5 with TRBJ2-5; D not certain. Deletions cut 4 bases from V and 2 bases from J, with 9 bases between. This CDR3 contains 13 residues. Per the germline V gene, CDR1 is SGHKS and CDR2 is YYEKEE (reference sequence). CDR3 residues: CASSPHPQETQYF. CDR3 in DNA: TGTGCCAGCAGCCCTCATCCTCAAGAGACCCAGTACTTC. Using reference TRBV5-5 and TRBJ2-5 for the parts outside the CDR3, the full variable domain is DAGVTQSPTHLIKTRGQQVTLRCSPISGHKSVSWYQQVLGQGPQFIFQYYEKEERGRGNFPDRFSARQFPNYSSELNVNALLLGDSALYLCASSPHPQETQYFGPGTRLLVL.

This clonotype was found many times. This sequence joins TRBV28 and TRBJ2-1; TRBD2 matches 10 bases. The CDR3 covers 15 residues. The junction had 5 bases not matched to a gene; V was cut back by 3 bases and J by 6 bases. CDR1 and CDR2 (germline): MDHEN, SYDVKM. CDR3 in amino acids: CASSFLVAGGNEQFF. CDR3 nucleotide sequence: TGTGCCAGCAGTTTTCTAGTAGCGGGAGGCAATGAGCAGTTCTTC.

There are a few counts of this clonotype. The rearrangement uses TRBV27 and TRBJ2-1; unclear D gene. V was shortened by 3 bases and J by 4 bases, with 7 bases between the two germline ends. The CDR3 runs to 13 residues. The germline V gene encodes CDR1 MNHEY and CDR2 SMNVEV (reference sequence). This chain's CDR3 is CASSFTAYNEQFF. The CDR3 nucleotides are TGTGCCAGCAGTTTTACCGCTTACAATGAGCAGTTCTTC.

The table lists this clonotype with a few counts. J is TRBJ2-2 and V is TRBV9; 10 bases map to TRBD2. The CDR3 covers 17 residues. Germline-derived CDR1 and CDR2 are SGDLS and YYNGEE. The trim removed 0 bases at V and 2 bases at J, leaving 4 bases unmatched. The DNA for the CDR3 is TGTGCCAGCAGCGTAGGGCTAGCGGGAGTCAACACCGGGGAGCTGTTTTTT. Translated, it gives CASSVGLAGVNTGELFF.

In its sample, this clonotype was seen a few times. The gene calls are TRBV24-1 and TRBJ2-5, with 8 bases fitting TRBD2. Germline assignment: CDR1 KGHDR and CDR2 SFDVKD. The V and J ends lost 4 bases and 3 bases, in that order; junction bases with no gene match: 6. The CDR3 is made up of 15 amino acids. CDR3 amino acids: CATSDDELAEETQYF. The CDR3 DNA sequence: TGTGCCACCAGTGACGACGAACTAGCGGAAGAGACCCAGTACTTC.

V and J are TRBV13 and TRBJ2-1; D unresolved. The CDR3 sequence is 14 residues long. The germline V gene has CDR1 PRHDT and CDR2 FYEKMQ (reference sequence). The V end was cut by 2 bases, the J end by 5 bases, with 10 bases between. CDR3 protein: CASSLMGSNNEQFF. The CDR3 DNA is TGTGCCAGCAGCTTAATGGGTTCGAACAATGAGCAGTTCTTC.

The sample holds a few counts of this clonotype. This chain uses TRBV12-3 or TRBV12-4 with TRBJ1-1; D remains unclear. The CDR3 consists of 14 residues. The V and J ends lost 7 bases and 3 bases respectively, with 15 bases between them. The CDR3 bases are TGTGCCAGCACCCTGACTTTTCATGACACTGAAGCTTTCTTT. Encoded protein: CASTLTFHDTEAFF.

In this sample, this clonotype turned up a few times. J is TRBJ1-1 and V is TRBV29-1, with a possible D match to TRBD1 (6 bases). The germline V gene encodes CDR1 SQVTM and CDR2 ANQGSEA. Trimming left V 4 bases short and J 7 bases short, with 10 bases between. CDR3 length equals 11 residues. CDR3 in amino acids: CSVVWGHEAFF. The CDR3, as DNA: TGCAGCGTTGTCTGGGGGCATGAAGCTTTCTTT.

This chain connects TRBV3-1 to TRBJ2-2; D is ambiguous. This CDR3 contains 13 residues. Germline lookup yields CDR1 LGHDT and CDR2 YNNKEL (reference sequence). Trimming removed 5 bases from V and 3 bases from J, with 7 bases in between. The CDR3 reads CASSLWDTGELFF. In DNA form, the CDR3 reads TGTGCCAGCAGCTTGTGGGACACCGGGGAGCTGTTTTTT.

The rearrangement joins TRBV11-2 to TRBJ2-2; no clear D gene. Germline CDR1 SGHAT, CDR2 FQNNGV. The CDR3 sequence is 13 residues long. Trimming took 3 bases from V and 7 from J, leaving 9 bases between them. The CDR3 coding sequence is TGTGCCAGCAGCTTGGGAACGGACGGGGAGCTGTTTTTT. It specifies CASSLGTDGELFF.

This rearrangement joins TRBV20-1 to TRBJ1-1; a possible D gene is TRBD1 (6 bases). Trimming pared 0 bases from V and 3 bases from J, leaving 14 bases between. The CDR3 consists of 15 residues. Per the germline V gene, CDR1 is DFQATT and CDR2 is SNEGSKA (reference sequence). The CDR3, as DNA: TGCAGTGCTAGAGATATGCAGGGGTGGCACACTGAAGCTTTCTTT. Translation gives CSARDMQGWHTEAFF.

The CDR3 DNA sequence: TGCGCCAGCAGCCAAGAAGTGGGGGGACTAGCGGGGAACAATGAGCAGTTCTTC. Protein: CASSQEVGGLAGNNEQFF. The chain combines TRBV4-1 with TRBJ2-1; TRBD2 agrees at 13 bases. Germline V lookup: CDR1 MGHRA, CDR2 YSYEKL. The CDR3 runs 18 residues. Trimming took 0 bases from V and 5 from J; bases not matched to a gene: 7.

There are a few counts of this clonotype. J is TRBJ2-7 and V is TRBV7-9, with TRBD2 matching over 8 bases. The CDR3 totals 15 residues. CDR1 and CDR2 from the germline V gene are SEHNR and FQNEAQ (reference sequence). V lost 5 bases and J lost 2; bases outside the gene matches: 8. The CDR3 protein is CASSDIAGYTYEQYF. The DNA of the CDR3 is TGTGCCAGCAGCGACATAGCGGGATACACCTACGAGCAGTACTTC.

In nucleotides, the CDR3 is TGTGCCAGCTCACCTCTATCGTCAGGGGGCGCATTGGACGAGCAGTACTTC. Amino acids: CASSPLSSGGALDEQYF. The rearrangement joins TRBV18 to TRBJ2-7; 8 nucleotides align to TRBD1. The length of the CDR3 is 17 residues. The germline V gene has CDR1 KGHSH and CDR2 LQKENI. Germline trimming cut 3 bases from V and 5 bases from J; bases unmatched to any gene: 15.

The J gene is TRBJ1-5, the V gene TRBV28; possibly TRBD1 for D (5 bases). The V end lost 3 bases, the J end lost 6 bases, and 12 bases lay between the germline ends. CDR1 is MDHEN and CDR2 is SYDVKM in the germline V gene. The CDR3 has 14 residues. CDR3 amino acids: CASSFGGMGQPQHF. The CDR3 DNA reads TGTGCCAGCAGTTTCGGGGGAATGGGTCAGCCCCAGCATTTT.

On this clonotype itself: Compared with germline, one end of the junction differs, possibly owing to a read error. The chain joins TRBV13 to TRBJ2-2, with TRBD1 matching over 9 bases. Germline V gives CDR1 PRHDT, CDR2 FYEKMQ (reference sequence). The CDR3 extends over 19 amino acids. In DNA form, the CDR3 reads TGTGCCCGCAGCCCTGGGACAGGGAACCCTAAAACGAACACCGGGGAGCTGTTTTTT. Residues: CARSPGTGNPKTNTGELFF.

The chain recombines TRBV12-3 or TRBV12-4 with TRBJ1-4, with a tentative D call TRBD1 (5 bases). There are 16 residues in the CDR3. V was trimmed by 6 bases and J by 5 bases, leaving 19 bases between them. For the CDR3, the DNA is TGTGCCAGCAGCCTGCGATGGGGGGTCTGGAATGAAAAACTGTTTTTT. Translated, it gives CASSLRWGVWNEKLFF.

In this sample, this clonotype turned up a few times. The rearrangement uses TRBV14 and TRBJ2-7; unclear D gene. CDR1 and CDR2 from the germline V gene are SGHDN and FVKESK. The CDR3 runs to 16 residues. V lost 0 bases and J 2 bases, leaving 14 bases between the germline ends. CDR3 sequence reads: CASSQDSRLTTYEQYF. The CDR3 DNA follows: TGTGCCAGCAGCCAAGACTCTAGGCTAACCACCTACGAGCAGTACTTC.

This clonotype was seen only a few times. V and J are TRBV20-1 and TRBJ2-1; 7 bases line up with TRBD1. J lost 1 base, V lost 6 bases, and 3 bases had no gene match. CDR1 and CDR2 from the germline V gene are DFQATT and SNEGSKA (reference sequence). This CDR3 is built from 13 residues. The CDR3 loop reads CSATRGSYNEQFF. The CDR3, as DNA: TGCAGTGCCACCAGGGGGTCCTACAATGAGCAGTTCTTC.